The sequence of this T cell receptor beta chain was determined in a study of T cell responses to AZD1222 COVID-19 vaccine. The study's findings and limits: Clonal diversity was possibly underestimated, and the donors were mostly white British, with more females. The CD4 TCRs associated with vaccination extended across spike and predominated at 160-218 and 743-854.

Concerning this clone: Its antigen is unidentified.

Some clones are missing from TCRdb's copy, which holds only in-frame ones; the method was immunoSEQ multiplex PCR. The sample shows around 120,000 clones, 80% to 90% of them seen only once. The sequence came from an adult in good health. The source was peripheral blood, collected on day 0 of MenACWY control vaccination.

For the CDR3, the DNA is TGTGCCAGCAGCCCCGGCCTTTACGCTACTGAAGCTTTCTTT. As protein: CASSPGLYATEAFF. The chain has TRBV6-5 and TRBJ1-1; no firm D call. This CDR3 spans 14 amino acids. Trimming removed 6 bases at V and 5 bases at J, with 16 bases between. In germline, CDR1 is MNHEY, CDR2 SVGAGI.